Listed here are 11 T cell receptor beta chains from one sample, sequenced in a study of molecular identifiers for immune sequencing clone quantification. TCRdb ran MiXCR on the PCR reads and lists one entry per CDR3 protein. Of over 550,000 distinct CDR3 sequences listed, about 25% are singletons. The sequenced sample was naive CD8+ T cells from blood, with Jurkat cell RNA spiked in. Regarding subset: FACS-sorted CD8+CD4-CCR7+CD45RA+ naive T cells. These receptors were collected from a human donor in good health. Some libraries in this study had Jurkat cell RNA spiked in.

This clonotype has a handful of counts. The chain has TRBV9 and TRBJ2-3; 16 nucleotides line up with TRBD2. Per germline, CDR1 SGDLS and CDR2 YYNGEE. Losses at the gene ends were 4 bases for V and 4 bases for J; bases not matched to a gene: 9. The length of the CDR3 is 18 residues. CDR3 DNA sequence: TGTGCCAGCAGCCCATTGGGACTAGCGGGAGGGCTCGCAGATACGCAGTATTTT. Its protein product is CASSPLGLAGGLADTQYF.

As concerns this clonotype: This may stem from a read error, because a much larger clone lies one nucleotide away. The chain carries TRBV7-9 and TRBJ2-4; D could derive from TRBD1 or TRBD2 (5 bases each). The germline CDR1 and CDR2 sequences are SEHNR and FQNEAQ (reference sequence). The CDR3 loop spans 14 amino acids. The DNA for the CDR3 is TGTGCCAGCTGCTTAGGTGAGGGGAGAGGCATTCAGTACTTC. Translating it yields CASCLGEGRGIQYF.

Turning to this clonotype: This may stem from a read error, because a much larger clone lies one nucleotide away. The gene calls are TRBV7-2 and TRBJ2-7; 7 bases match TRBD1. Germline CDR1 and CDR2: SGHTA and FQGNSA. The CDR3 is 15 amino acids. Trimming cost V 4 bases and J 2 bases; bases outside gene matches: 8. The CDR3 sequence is CASSYHRDRAYEQYF. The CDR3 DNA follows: TGTGCCAGCAGCTACCACCGGGACAGAGCCTACGAGCAGTACTTC.

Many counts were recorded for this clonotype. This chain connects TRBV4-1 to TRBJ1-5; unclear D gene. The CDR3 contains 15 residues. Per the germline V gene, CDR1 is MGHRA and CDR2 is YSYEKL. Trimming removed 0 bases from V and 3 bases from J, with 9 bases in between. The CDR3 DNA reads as TGCGCCAGCAGCCAAGATAGAGGAGACAATCAGCCCCAGCATTTT. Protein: CASSQDRGDNQPQHF.

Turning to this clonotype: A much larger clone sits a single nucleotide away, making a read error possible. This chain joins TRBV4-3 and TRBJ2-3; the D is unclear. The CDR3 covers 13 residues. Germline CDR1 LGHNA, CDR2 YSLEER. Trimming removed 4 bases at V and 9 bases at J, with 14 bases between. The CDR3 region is CASSLRQAGTQYF. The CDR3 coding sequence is TGCGCCAGCAGCCTCCGACAAGCAGGCACGCAGTATTTT.

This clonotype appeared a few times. In DNA form, the CDR3 reads TGTGCCAGCAGTAGGTGGGAGCGGGGGAACGAGCAGTACTTC. It yields the protein CASSRWERGNEQYF. The rearrangement joins TRBV2 to TRBJ2-7, with 8 bases lining up with TRBD2. The germline V gene encodes CDR1 SNHLY and CDR2 FYNNEI. The CDR3 has 14 amino acids. J was trimmed by 5 bases and V by 5 bases; bases with no gene match: 8.

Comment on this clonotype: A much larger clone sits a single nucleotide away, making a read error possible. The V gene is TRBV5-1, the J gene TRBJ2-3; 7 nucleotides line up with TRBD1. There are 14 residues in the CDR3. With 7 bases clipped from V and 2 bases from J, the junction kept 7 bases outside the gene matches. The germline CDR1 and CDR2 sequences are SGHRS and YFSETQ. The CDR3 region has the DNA TGCGCCAGCCGCATCGGGACAGACACAGATACGCAGTATTTT. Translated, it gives CASRIGTDTDTQYF.

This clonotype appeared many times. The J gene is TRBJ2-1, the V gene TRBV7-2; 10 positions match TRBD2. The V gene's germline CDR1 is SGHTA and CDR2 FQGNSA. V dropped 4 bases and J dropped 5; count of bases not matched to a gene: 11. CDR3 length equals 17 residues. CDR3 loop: CASSSHPTSGINNEQFF. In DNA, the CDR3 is TGTGCCAGCAGCTCGCACCCTACTAGCGGGATCAACAATGAGCAGTTCTTC.

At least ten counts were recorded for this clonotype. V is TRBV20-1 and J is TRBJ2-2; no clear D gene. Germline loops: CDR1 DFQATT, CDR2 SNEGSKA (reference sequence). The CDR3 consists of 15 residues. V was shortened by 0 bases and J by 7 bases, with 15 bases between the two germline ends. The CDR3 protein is CSARDPSMYSGELFF. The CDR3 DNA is TGCAGTGCTAGAGATCCTTCGATGTACAGCGGGGAGCTGTTTTTT.

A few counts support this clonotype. The CDR3 bases are TGTGCCAGTAGTATCACGAGCCGGAAGGTGAGGGGGGATGAGCAGTTCTTC. The encoded protein is CASSITSRKVRGDEQFF. The chain links TRBV19 to TRBJ2-1; D possibly uses TRBD1 or TRBD2 (6 bases each). Germline V gene lookup returns CDR1 LNHDA and CDR2 SQIVND (reference sequence). V gave up 3 bases and J gave up 8 bases, with 23 bases separating them. The CDR3 extends over 17 amino acids.

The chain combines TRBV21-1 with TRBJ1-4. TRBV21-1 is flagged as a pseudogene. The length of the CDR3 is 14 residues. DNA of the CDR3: TGTGCCAGCAGCCCCCGTTCGGATAGTGAAAAACTGTTTTTT. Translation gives CASSPRSDSEKLFF.